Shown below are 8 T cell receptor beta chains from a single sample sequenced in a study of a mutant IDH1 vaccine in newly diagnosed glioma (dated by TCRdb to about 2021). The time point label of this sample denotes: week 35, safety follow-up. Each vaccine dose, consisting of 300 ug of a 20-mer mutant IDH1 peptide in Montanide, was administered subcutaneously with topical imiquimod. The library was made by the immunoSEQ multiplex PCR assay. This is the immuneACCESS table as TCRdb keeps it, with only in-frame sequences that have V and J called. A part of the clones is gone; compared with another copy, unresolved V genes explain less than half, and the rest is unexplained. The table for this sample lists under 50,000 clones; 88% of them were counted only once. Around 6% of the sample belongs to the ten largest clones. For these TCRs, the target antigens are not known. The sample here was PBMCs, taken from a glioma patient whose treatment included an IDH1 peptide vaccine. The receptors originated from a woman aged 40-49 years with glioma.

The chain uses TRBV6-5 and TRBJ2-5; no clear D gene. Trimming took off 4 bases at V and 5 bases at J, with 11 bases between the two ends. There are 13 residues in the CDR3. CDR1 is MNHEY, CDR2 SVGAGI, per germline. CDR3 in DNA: TGTGCCAGCAGTTCACAAGTACCGGAGACCCAGTACTTC. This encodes CASSSQVPETQYF.

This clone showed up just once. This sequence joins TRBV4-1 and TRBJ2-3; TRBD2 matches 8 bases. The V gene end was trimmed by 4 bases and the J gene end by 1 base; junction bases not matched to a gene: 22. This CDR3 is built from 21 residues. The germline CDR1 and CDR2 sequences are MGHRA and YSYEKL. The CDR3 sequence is CASSRTPTTSGQVRGTDTQYF. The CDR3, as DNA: TGCGCCAGCAGCCGAACACCGACCACTAGCGGTCAAGTGAGGGGCACAGATACGCAGTATTTT.

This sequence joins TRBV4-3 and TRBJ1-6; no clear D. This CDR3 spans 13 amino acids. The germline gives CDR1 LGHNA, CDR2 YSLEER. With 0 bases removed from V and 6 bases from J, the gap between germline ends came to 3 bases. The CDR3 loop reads CASSQESNSPLHF. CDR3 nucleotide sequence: TGCGCCAGCAGCCAAGAGAGTAATTCACCCCTCCACTTT.

The CDR3 sequence: CASSYSPGQNYGYTF. In nucleotides, the CDR3 is TGTGCCAGCAGTTACTCCCCGGGACAGAACTATGGCTACACCTTC. The chain joins TRBV6-5 to TRBJ1-2; 7 bases are a match to TRBD1. The CDR3 consists of 15 residues. The germline gives CDR1 MNHEY, CDR2 SVGAGI. J gave up 2 bases and V 0 bases, and 3 bases lay outside the gene matches.

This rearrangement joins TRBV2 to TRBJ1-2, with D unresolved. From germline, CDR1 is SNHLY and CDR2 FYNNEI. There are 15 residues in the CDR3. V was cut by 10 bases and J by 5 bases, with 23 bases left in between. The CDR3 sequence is CATTANGRPSYGYTF. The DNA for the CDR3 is TGTGCCACCACCGCTAACGGTCGGCCCTCTTATGGCTACACCTTC.

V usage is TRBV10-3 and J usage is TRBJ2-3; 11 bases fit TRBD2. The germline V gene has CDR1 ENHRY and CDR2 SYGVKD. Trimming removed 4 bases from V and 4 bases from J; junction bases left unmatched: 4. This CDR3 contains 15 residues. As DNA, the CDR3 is TGTGCCATCAGTGCTGGTAGCGGGGGGGCAGATACGCAGTATTTT. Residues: CAISAGSGGADTQYF.

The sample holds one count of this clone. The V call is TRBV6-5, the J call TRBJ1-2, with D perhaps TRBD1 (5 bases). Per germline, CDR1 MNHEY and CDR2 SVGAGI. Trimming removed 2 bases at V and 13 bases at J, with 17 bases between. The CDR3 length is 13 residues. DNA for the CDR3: TGTGCCAGCAGTTACACCCGAGGGGAAGGACGCACCTTC. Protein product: CASSYTRGEGRTF.

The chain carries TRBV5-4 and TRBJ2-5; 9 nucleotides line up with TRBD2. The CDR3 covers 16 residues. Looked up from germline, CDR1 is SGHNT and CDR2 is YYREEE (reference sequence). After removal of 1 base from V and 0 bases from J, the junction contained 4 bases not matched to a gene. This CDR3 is CASSLIGGGDQETQYF. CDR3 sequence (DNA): TGTGCCAGCAGCTTGATCGGCGGGGGGGACCAAGAGACCCAGTACTTC.